The rows below give T cell receptor beta chains drawn from one sample of a study of OX40 agonist ivuxolimab in advanced cancers. Measured with immunoSEQ multiplex PCR; TCRdb has only the in-frame clones, and not every one. This table has just under 8,000 clones, just over 85% appearing once. The sample in question was CD4+ or CD8+ T cells sorted from blood, obtained in a trial of the OX40 agonist ivuxolimab. The receptors here all came from an adult with an advanced solid tumor such as melanoma, head and neck, liver or kidney cancer. The CDR3 runs from the conserved cysteine through the conserved F or W. Fields, in order: V gene, J gene, CDR3 protein.

TRBV9	TRBJ1-2	CASSVDVGNYGYTF
TRBV18	TRBJ2-7	CASSLQSYEQYF
TRBV9	TRBJ2-3	CASSVGGTGHTDTQYF
TRBV29-1	TRBJ2-7	CSVAISGYGEQYF
TRBV11-3	TRBJ2-2	CASSPGLAGLAGELFF
TRBV29-1	TRBJ2-5	CSVRRDQETQYF
TRBV2	TRBJ2-2	CASSVVVNTGGLFF
TRBV7-2	TRBJ2-3	CASSLRGTSGTDTQYF
TRBV4-1	TRBJ2-1	CASSPLEWGVNEQFF
TRBV5-1	TRBJ2-7	CASSRDSPYEQYF
TRBV27	TRBJ1-5	CASSTAPNSNQPQHF
TRBV7-2	TRBJ2-7	CASSLGGGSYEQYF
TRBV28	TRBJ1-3	CASTRGDRGPRTGNTIYF
TRBV5-4	TRBJ1-4	CASSYTGFVKGEKLFF
TRBV7-8	TRBJ1-1	CASSPPRGSNTEAFF
TRBV7-2	TRBJ1-6	CASSLYGVDRGRSSPLHF
TRBV5-6	TRBJ2-5	CASSLSGVETQYF
TRBV19	TRBJ1-3	CASSIRTDYPSGNTIYF
TRBV5-1	TRBJ2-1	CASSAGTRGVEQFF
TRBV28	TRBJ1-1	CASSSGQGDTEAFF
TRBV6-1	TRBJ1-1	CASITGVTNTEAFF